This paragraph covers one T cell receptor (beta chain) sequence. The clone's antigen remains unknown. No much larger clone is present one base from it, and per-base qualities are unavailable. Reading the label with the study, this specimen's time point is: baseline before first vaccination. The vaccinee samples were drawn from two UK trials, COV001 and COV002, one of which was a single-blind randomized controlled phase 2/3 trial testing AZD1222 (ChAdOx1 nCoV-19) in healthy adults. Trial participant PBMC samples were collected at day 0 and day 28 after the second dose for TCRbeta chain sequencing. V gives up 0 bases and J gives up 4 bases, and the segment between their germline ends measures 10 bases. From the cysteine through the phenylalanine, the CDR3 covers 14 amino acids. CDR3 DNA is the only sequence kept; it has 42 bases, read in frame from the first base. CDR1 SGHRS and CDR2 YFSETQ were looked up in the germline V gene.

The data derive from a study of T cell responses to AZD1222 COVID-19 vaccine (dated by TCRdb to about 2021). About the full investigation: AZD1222 recipients given second doses at about 4 weeks or at about 12 weeks were pooled, since spike-specific TCR depth and breadth were not found to differ between the two schedules. TCR sequencing covered roughly 230 trial participants: 200 to 220 given two doses of AZD1222 and around 26 given two doses of MenACWY control vaccine. Enrollment into the trials was organized by age into subgroups of 18-55, 56-69 and 70-plus years, and those subgroups contained roughly 150, 30 and 60 TCR-sequenced participants, respectively. Here is what the overall study found, with its caveats: Because no day 14 peak-response samples were available, the repertoires could be characterized only after the peak T cell response. Conclusions about previously exposed vaccinees are limited, since just 6 or 7 AZD1222 recipients were seropositive for SARS-CoV-2 at baseline. The whole spike protein was spanned by vaccine-associated CD4 TCRs, and dominant responses were seen in regions 160-218 and 743-854. Participants were mostly white British, with more females than males. The authors suggested clonal diversity may have been underestimated. The 56-69-year group was small, and its depth increase did not reach significance, likely because of low power. After two AZD1222 doses, both the breadth and the depth of spike-specific TCRs were significantly higher than at day 0 and than in MenACWY recipients. Nearly half of unique spike-specific TCRs reportedly recognized epitopes outside regions mutated in the B.1.351 and B.1.1.7 variants.

The CDR3 regions of human TCRbeta chains were analyzed by immunosequencing. The authors' pipeline ran thus. TCRs in the repertoires were compared against a reference library of SARS-CoV-2-specific TCRs that had been generated with the MIRA antigen-specificity platform. Breadth was defined as the fraction of unique TCRs that were SARS-CoV-2-associated, and depth was defined as the fraction of total T cells that were SARS-CoV-2-associated. Using the MIRA data, each spike-specific TCR was assigned both to the spike region to which the TCR was reactive and to a CD4 or CD8 class. Log10-transformed breadth and depth values were compared by one-way ANOVA with Sidak's multiple comparisons tests. TCRdb mirrors the immuneACCESS table, restricted to in-frame sequences. Some clones are absent from its copies; in checked studies, under half trace to an unresolved V gene, and the reason for the others is unknown. V and J calls and clone size are given by that table; D and trimming were obtained from the DNA. This sample has just over 80,000 clones in its table, and about nine tenths of those were observed once. The top ten hold around 5.8% of the sample.

The source is an adult in good health. This material consisted of peripheral blood, taken on day 0 of AZD1222 vaccination. The receptor chain draws on TRBV5-1 and TRBJ1-1; the D region possibly corresponds to TRBD1 (5 bases align). The CDR3: CASSLGGKSTEAFF. The nucleotide sequence reads TGCGCCAGCAGCTTGGGGGGCAAGAGCACTGAAGCTTTCTTT. The reference TRBV5-1 and TRBJ1-1 proteins fill in what lies around the CDR3, so the full variable domain reads KAGVTQTPRYLIKTRGQQVTLSCSPISGHRSVSWYQQTPGQGLQFLFEYFSETQRNKGNFPGRFSGRQFSNSRSEMNVSTLELGDSALYLCASSLGGKSTEAFFGQGTRLTVV.